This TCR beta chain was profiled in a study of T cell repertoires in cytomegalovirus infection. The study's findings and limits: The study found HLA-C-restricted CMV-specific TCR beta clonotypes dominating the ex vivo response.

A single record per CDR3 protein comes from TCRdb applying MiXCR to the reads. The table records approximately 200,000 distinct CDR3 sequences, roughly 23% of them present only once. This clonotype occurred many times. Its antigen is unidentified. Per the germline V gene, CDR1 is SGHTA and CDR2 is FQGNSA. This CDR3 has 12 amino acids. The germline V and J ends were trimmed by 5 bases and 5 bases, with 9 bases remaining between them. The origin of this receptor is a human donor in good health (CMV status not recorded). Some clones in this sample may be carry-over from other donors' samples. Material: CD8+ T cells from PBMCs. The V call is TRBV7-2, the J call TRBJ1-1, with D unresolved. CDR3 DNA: TGTGCCAGCAGCCCCCTGCCTACTGAAGCTTTCTTT. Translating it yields CASSPLPTEAFF. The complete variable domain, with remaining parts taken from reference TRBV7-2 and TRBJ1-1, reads GAGVSQSPSNKVTEKGKDVELRCDPISGHTALYWYRQSLGQGLEFLIYFQGNSAPDKSGLPSDRFSAERTGGSVSTLTIQRTQQEDSAVYLCASSPLPTEAFFGQGTRLTVV.